Given below is one T cell receptor beta chain in context. This entry belongs to a study of blood T cell repertoires in COVID-19. Germline V gene lookup returns CDR1 MNHEY and CDR2 SVGAGI. This CDR3 has 12 amino acids. The ends were cut back, 8 bases at V and 7 bases at J, with 14 bases in the middle. Using immunoSEQ multiplex PCR, the repertoire was profiled, and TCRdb retains in-frame clones only, with some absent. The data hold about 200,000 clones, with around 75% observed a single time. This receptor was identified in a human donor in a cohort sampled during active COVID-19. The genes are TRBV6-5 and TRBJ1-1; no definite D call. What was sequenced was peripheral blood. The CDR3 bases are TGTGCCAGCCTTGATGTAGGCGGTGAAGCTTTCTTT. It codes for CASLDVGGEAFF.